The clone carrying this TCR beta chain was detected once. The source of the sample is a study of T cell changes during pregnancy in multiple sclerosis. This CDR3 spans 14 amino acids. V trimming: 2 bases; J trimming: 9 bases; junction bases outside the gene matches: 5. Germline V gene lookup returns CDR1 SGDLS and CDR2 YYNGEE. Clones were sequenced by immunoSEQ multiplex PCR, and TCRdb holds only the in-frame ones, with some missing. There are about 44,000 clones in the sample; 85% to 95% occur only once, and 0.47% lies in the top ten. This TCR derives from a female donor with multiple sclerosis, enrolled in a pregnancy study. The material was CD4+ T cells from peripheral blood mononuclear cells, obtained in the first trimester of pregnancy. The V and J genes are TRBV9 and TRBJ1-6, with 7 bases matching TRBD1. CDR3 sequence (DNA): TGTGCCAGCAGCGTGACAGGGACGGTTTCACCCCTCCACTTT. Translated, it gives CASSVTGTVSPLHF.